These T cell receptor beta chains were read from a single sample in a study of shared clonotypes between healthy human individuals. Libraries were prepared by immunoSEQ multiplex PCR; TCRdb keeps only in-frame clonotypes and omits some of them. The sample has 800,000 to 1,200,000 clones, roughly 74% seen once. Sequenced: memory CD4+ T cells from PBMCs. The source of these receptors is a man aged 18-30 years in good health. Some clones in this sample may be carry-over from other donors' samples. CDR3s include the opening cysteine and the closing phenylalanine or tryptophan. A D gene is named only where the DNA matches it firmly. Clone size is stated in some rows and not others, as once, few, many or a class when expanded.

size,V,D,J,DNA,CDR3
few,TRBV18,TRBD1,TRBJ1-2,TGTGCCAGCTCACCGGGACAGGAGGGTGTGAACTACACCTTC,CASSPGQEGVNYTF
-,TRBV10-2,TRBD2,TRBJ2-5,TGCGCCAGCAGTGCTGGGACTAGTCGGACCCAGTACTTC,CASSAGTSRTQYF
-,TRBV7-2,TRBD1,TRBJ1-5,TGTGCCAGCAGCTTAGGTGTGACAGGGGAAGGGAAGCCCCAGCATTTT,CASSLGVTGEGKPQHF
once,TRBV5-1,-,TRBJ1-2,TGCGCCAGCAGCTTCGAGGCAGGGAATGGCTACACCTTC,CASSFEAGNGYTF
-,TRBV4-1,TRBD2,TRBJ2-1,TGCGCCAGCAGAAACACTGGGACTAGCCCCGATGAGCAGTTCTTC,CASRNTGTSPDEQFF
few,TRBV6-6,-,TRBJ1-1,TGTGCCAGCAGTCCCGATTGGCGCACTGAAGCTTTCTTT,CASSPDWRTEAFF
few,TRBV30,-,TRBJ1-5,TGTGCCTGCGAGTTGGATAGCAATCAGCCCCAGCATTTT,CACELDSNQPQHF
-,TRBV11-2,TRBD1,TRBJ2-7,TGTGCCAGCAGCATTGGACAGGGCTACGAGCAGTACTTC,CASSIGQGYEQYF
-,TRBV5-4,-,TRBJ1-1,TGTGCCAGCAGCGGGTCAGACTATGGAGCTTTCTTT,CASSGSDYGAFF
-,TRBV30,-,TRBJ2-7,TGTGCCTGGAGTGTACGGGACAAGCAGTACTTC,CAWSVRDKQYF
-,TRBV28,TRBD2,TRBJ2-1,TGTGCCAGCAGTGCGTTAGCGGGAGGCTCCTACAATGAGCAGTTCTTC,CASSALAGGSYNEQFF
-,TRBV27,TRBD1,TRBJ2-4,TGTGCCAGCAGTTTAACAGGGGCCCCAGGGTACATTCAGTACTTC,CASSLTGAPGYIQYF
-,TRBV7-9,TRBD2,TRBJ2-3,TGTGCCAGCAGCCCCGGACTAGCGGGACCCACAGATACGCAGTATTTT,CASSPGLAGPTDTQYF
-,TRBV7-8,TRBD2,TRBJ2-5,TGTGCCAGCAGCTTAGCGGGACTAGCGGGAGGCGGGGAGACCCAGTACTTC,CASSLAGLAGGGETQYF
-,TRBV7-2,-,TRBJ1-2,TGTGCCAGCAGCTTAGGTCAGGGAGGCCACCATAGCTACACCTTC,CASSLGQGGHHSYTF
once,TRBV6-1,TRBD2,TRBJ2-7,TGTGCCACATTAACTAGCGGGGGATACGAGCAGTACTTC,CATLTSGGYEQYF
-,TRBV27,-,TRBJ1-3,TGTGCCAGCAGTTCCCATCTTCAGCTAGCTATTAGGCCTGGAAACACCATATATTTT,CASSSHLQLAIRPGNTIYF
-,TRBV27,TRBD2,TRBJ2-7,TGTGCCAGCAGCCGGATGGGACTAGTTCGCGCCGAGCAGTACTTC,CASSRMGLVRAEQYF
-,TRBV7-2,-,TRBJ2-7,TGTGCCAGCAGCCCACTCAGCACAGGGATGAAGGGCTCCTACGAGCAGTACTTC,CASSPLSTGMKGSYEQYF
-,TRBV5-6,-,TRBJ1-2,TGTGCCAGCAGCTTGGTAATGGGATTCTACACCTTC,CASSLVMGFYTF
-,TRBV4-3,-,TRBJ2-7,TGCGCCAGCAGCCAAGCGACCGCCCGAGAGCAGTACTTC,CASSQATAREQYF
-,TRBV28,-,TRBJ1-2,TGTGCCAGCAGCCTAAGGGCCTCAGAGTGGGACTACACCTTC,CASSLRASEWDYTF
-,TRBV5-1,TRBD2,TRBJ2-1,TGCGCCAGCACCCCCAGCGGGGACCACAATGAGCAGTTCTTC,CASTPSGDHNEQFF
-,TRBV7-9,-,TRBJ1-4,TGTGCCAGCAGCTTAGACCCAAATGAAAAACTGTTTTTT,CASSLDPNEKLFF
-,TRBV29-1,TRBD1,TRBJ2-1,TGCAGCGTCCGACAGGGGAGTTCCTACAATGAGCAGTTCTTC,CSVRQGSSYNEQFF
-,TRBV19,-,TRBJ1-1,TGTGCCAGTAGTATAGCGTCTGGAATGAACACTGAAGCTTTCTTT,CASSIASGMNTEAFF
-,TRBV5-1,-,TRBJ2-7,TGCGCCAGCAGCTTGGAACCGGGCAGCTCCTACGAGCAGTACTTC,CASSLEPGSSYEQYF